This record covers a single T cell receptor (beta chain). Authors' data handling: Estimation of nucleated cell counts was performed using reference gene primer amplification. Produced via immunoSEQ multiplex PCR; TCRdb's table is partial and in-frame only. V, J and clone size are those of that table, while D and trimming were read from the DNA. The sample carries 250,000 to 350,000 clones, approximately 86% recorded once. This sample was taken from a study of blood T cell repertoires in COVID-19. Study summary: Researchers got acute and convalescent COVID-19 samples from the United States, Italy and Spain. PBMCs, B-cell-depleted T cells, or T cells were the source of the cDNA or gDNA that made up the material.

The CDR3 has 17 amino acids. The V end lost 2 bases, the J end lost 0 bases, and 14 bases lay between the germline ends. Per the germline V gene, CDR1 is MNHNS and CDR2 is SASEGT. V is TRBV6-1 and J is TRBJ2-1; D perhaps matches TRBD1 (5 bases). Sample: peripheral blood. The source of this sequence is a man in his late teens or twenties with active or convalescent COVID-19. For the CDR3, the DNA is TGTGCCAGCAGTGAAAGGGGTCCGGGTAGCTCCTACAATGAGCAGTTCTTC. Its protein is CASSERGPGSSYNEQFF.